The subject of this entry is one T cell receptor (beta chain). Its antigen remains unidentified. The germline CDR1 and CDR2 sequences are SGHNT and YYREEE (reference sequence). The CDR3 has 12 residues. V lost 0 bases, J lost 16 bases, and 5 bases stayed unmatched. This specimen comes from a study of beta chain features in type 1 diabetes. The whole isolated RNA underwent reverse transcription, so sequencing captured expressed TCRB transcripts. Generated by immunoSEQ multiplex PCR, the TCRdb table keeps only in-frame clones and is missing some. The sample lists under 350,000 clones; approximately 24% were seen once. Overall study findings and caveats: Shorter TCRB CDR3s, moderately but significantly so, marked every one of the four CD4+ subsets in Type 1 diabetes patients.

V gene TRBV5-4 combines with J gene TRBJ2-1, with 9 positions matching TRBD1. The sequence was collected from a woman in her thirties with type 1 diabetes. What was sequenced was naive CD4+ T cells from blood. The CDR3, as DNA: TGTGCCAGCAGCTTGGATGGGGACAGGGATTTCTTC. Residues: CASSLDGDRDFF.